This passage covers 8 T cell receptor beta chains from one sample sequenced in a study of metastatic and nonmetastatic thyroid tumors. Before thyroid surgery, none of the patients had received any treatment. TCRdb re-called the PCR reads through MiXCR. The sample holds tens of thousands of clones; about 13% are singletons and the top ten take 17%. The sequenced material came from blood. The source of these receptors is a female donor with papillary thyroid cancer or a benign thyroid nodule (not recorded which). Some clones in this sample may be carry-over from other donors' samples.

The sample holds many counts of this clone. CDR3 bases: TGTGCCAGCAGCTTAGTACAATTCGTGAACACTGAAGCTTTCTTT. Translating gives CASSLVQFVNTEAFF. J is TRBJ1-1 and V is TRBV7-9; D gene unclear. There are 15 residues in the CDR3. Trimming took off 1 base at V and 0 bases at J, with 9 bases between the two ends. Germline CDR1 and CDR2: SEHNR and FQNEAQ (reference sequence).

This clone was recorded at least ten times. The chain employs TRBV24-1 and TRBJ1-5; no clear D. The CDR3 contains 13 residues. The V end lost 2 bases, the J end lost 5 bases, and 6 bases lay between the germline ends. The V gene's germline CDR1 is KGHDR and CDR2 SFDVKD. The CDR3 DNA reads as TGTGCCACCAGTGATTCCAGAGATCAGCCCCAGCATTTT. Protein: CATSDSRDQPQHF.

Notes on this clone: A read error is possible here, since a much larger clone lies one base away. This chain joins TRBV7-6 and TRBJ1-1, with D possibly matching TRBD1 (5 bases). This CDR3 spans 13 amino acids. CDR1 and CDR2 from the germline V gene are SGHVS and FNYEAQ. The CDR3: CASSPMMDTVAFF. In DNA form, the CDR3 reads TGTGCCAGCAGTCCGATGATGGACACTGTAGCTTTCTTT.

This clone was seen ten or more times. The chain couples TRBV6-6 to TRBJ1-1, with 7 nucleotides matching TRBD1. The CDR3 extends over 15 amino acids. V lost 0 bases, J lost 0 bases, and 1 base stayed unmatched. Germline V gene lookup returns CDR1 MNHNY and CDR2 SVGAGI (reference sequence). CDR3 residues: CASSYSGQMNTEAFF. The CDR3 DNA reads as TGTGCCAGCAGTTACTCGGGACAGATGAACACTGAAGCTTTCTTT.

In this sample, this clone turned up many times. The CDR3 spells CASSLWQGNSPLHF. In nucleotides, the CDR3 is TGTGCCAGCAGCTTATGGCAGGGGAATTCACCCCTCCACTTT. The chain carries TRBV7-3 and TRBJ1-6; possible D gene TRBD1, 6 bases. Deletions cut 2 bases from V and 7 bases from J, with 9 bases between. Looked up from germline, CDR1 is SGHTA and CDR2 is FQGTGA. The CDR3 extends over 14 amino acids.

This clone was seen more than once but under ten times. With a much larger clone just one base away, this may be a read error. This chain uses TRBV5-1 with TRBJ2-5, with D maybe TRBD2 (6 bases). The V gene lost 5 bases and the J gene lost 3 bases, with 11 bases spanning the gap. The length of the CDR3 is 13 residues. CDR1 SGHRS and CDR2 YFSETQ come from the germline V gene. This CDR3 is CASRLGSEETQYF. DNA of the CDR3: TGCGCCAGCAGACTCGGGAGTGAAGAGACCCAGTACTTC.

Ten or more counts support this clone. The chain is built from TRBV11-2 and TRBJ1-5, with D perhaps TRBD1 (6 bases). Germline loops: CDR1 SGHAT, CDR2 FQNNGV. Trimming pared 4 bases from V and 1 base from J, leaving 8 bases between. This CDR3 has 14 amino acids. CDR3 sequence: CASSSGVSNQPQHF. The CDR3 DNA sequence: TGTGCCAGCAGCTCAGGGGTAAGCAATCAGCCCCAGCATTTT.

CDR3 residues: CASSERDGGYGYTF. DNA of the CDR3: TGTGCCAGCAGTGAACGGGACGGGGGATATGGCTACACCTTC. The rearrangement links TRBV2 to TRBJ1-2; possibly TRBD1 for D (5 bases). Germline CDR1 is SNHLY and CDR2 is FYNNEI. With 2 bases removed from V and 5 bases from J, the gap between germline ends came to 12 bases. This CDR3 comprises 14 residues.